Listed below are T cell receptor beta chains from one sample, sequenced in a study of T cell responses to AZD1222 COVID-19 vaccine. Assay: immunoSEQ multiplex PCR; the TCRdb copy retains only in-frame clones and omits some. This sample yields roughly 130,000 clones, of which over 75% are seen a single time; 18% belongs to the top ten. The specimen was peripheral blood, collected on day 0 of MenACWY control vaccination. The receptor set was obtained from an adult in good health. The CDR3 runs from the conserved cysteine through the conserved F or W. The order of the fields is D gene, J gene, clone size, V gene, CDR3 DNA, CDR3 protein. A D gene is named only where the DNA matches it firmly. Clone size appears in some rows only: once, few, many, or a class for an expanded clone.

D: TRBD1; J: TRBJ1-1; size: NA; V: TRBV9; DNA: TGTGCCAGCAGCGTACAGGGGGCGGGCACTGAAGCTTTCTTT; CDR3: CASSVQGAGTEAFF
D: NA; J: TRBJ1-1; size: NA; V: TRBV19; DNA: TGTGCCAGTAGTCAGGGATGGCGTGAAGCTTTCTTT; CDR3: CASSQGWREAFF
D: NA; J: TRBJ2-1; size: NA; V: TRBV6-4; DNA: TGTGCCAGCAGTCCCGGGACCAACAATGAGCAGTTCTTC; CDR3: CASSPGTNNEQFF
D: NA; J: TRBJ2-3; size: NA; V: TRBV5-1; DNA: TGCGCCAGCAGCTTGTTATCTGATACGCAGTATTTT; CDR3: CASSLLSDTQYF
D: NA; J: TRBJ1-5; size: once; V: TRBV28; DNA: TGTGCCAGCAGTTTGCCCCCTTCCGGGGGGCGGAGGCCCCAGCATTTT; CDR3: CASSLPPSGGRRPQHF
D: NA; J: TRBJ1-2; size: NA; V: TRBV5-6; DNA: TGTGCCAGCAGCTACCCCCAACCAGGAGGCTACACCTTC; CDR3: CASSYPQPGGYTF
D: TRBD1; J: TRBJ1-6; size: few; V: TRBV30; DNA: TGTGCCTGGAGGCCTGACAGGGGCGCTAATTCACCCCTCCACTTT; CDR3: CAWRPDRGANSPLHF
D: NA; J: TRBJ2-1; size: NA; V: TRBV2; DNA: TGTGCCAGCACGGGGTACCATGAGCAGTTCTTC; CDR3: CASTGYHEQFF
D: NA; J: TRBJ1-1; size: once; V: TRBV4-2; DNA: TGTGCCAGCAGCCAAGATATGGCATTTGAAGCTTTCTTT; CDR3: CASSQDMAFEAFF
D: NA; J: TRBJ2-5; size: NA; V: TRBV5-4; DNA: TGTGCCAGCAGCTTTAAGGGGGGAGAGACCCAGTACTTC; CDR3: CASSFKGGETQYF
D: NA; J: TRBJ2-5; size: NA; V: TRBV5-1; DNA: TGCGCCAGCAGCATTACAGGGCGGGAGACCCAGTACTTC; CDR3: CASSITGRETQYF
D: TRBD2; J: TRBJ2-1; size: NA; V: TRBV4-2; DNA: TGTGCCAGCAGCCCAGAAGGACTAGCAAACTACAATGAGCAGTTCTTC; CDR3: CASSPEGLANYNEQFF
D: NA; J: TRBJ2-2; size: NA; V: TRBV9; DNA: TGTGCCAGCAGCCTCTCCGTCGGGAACACCGGGGAGCTGTTTTTT; CDR3: CASSLSVGNTGELFF
D: NA; J: TRBJ1-5; size: NA; V: TRBV28; DNA: TGTGCCAGCAGTTTATTCCCCGGGGGGCGGTTCGTTAAGGGCAATCAGCCCCAGCATTTT; CDR3: CASSLFPGGRFVKGNQPQHF
D: TRBD1; J: TRBJ1-4; size: NA; V: TRBV15; DNA: TGTGCCACCAGGAGGCAGGGGGCAACTAATGAAAAACTGTTTTTT; CDR3: CATRRQGATNEKLFF
D: NA; J: TRBJ2-5; size: NA; V: TRBV5-1; DNA: TGCGCCAGCACCCCAGGGGTCACTCCCGCCCGGGAGACCCAGTACTTC; CDR3: CASTPGVTPARETQYF
D: TRBD1; J: TRBJ1-6; size: NA; V: TRBV9; DNA: TGTGCCAGCAGCGCCCAACCTGAGGGGGCTAGGGGTTCACCCCTCCACTTT; CDR3: CASSAQPEGARGSPLHF
D: TRBD2; J: TRBJ2-5; size: NA; V: TRBV29-1; DNA: TGCAGCGTCCGGGGGGGTGAAAGGGCCCAGTACTTC; CDR3: CSVRGGERAQYF
D: NA; J: TRBJ2-3; size: NA; V: TRBV5-1; DNA: TGCGCCAGCAGCTTTTCCGTGATGACAGATACGCAGTATTTT; CDR3: CASSFSVMTDTQYF
D: TRBD1; J: TRBJ1-1; size: NA; V: TRBV28; DNA: TGTGCCAGCAGAGACGGGGGACAGGGGGACACTGAAGCTTTCTTT; CDR3: CASRDGGQGDTEAFF
D: NA; J: TRBJ1-2; size: NA; V: TRBV28; DNA: TGTGCCAGCAGTTTACTCATGGGTGGGGTCAAATTACCCCATGGCTACACCTTC; CDR3: CASSLLMGGVKLPHGYTF
D: TRBD1; J: TRBJ2-3; size: NA; V: TRBV24-1; DNA: TGTGCCACCAGTGATCGAGTGACAGGGAGTACAGATACGCAGTATTTT; CDR3: CATSDRVTGSTDTQYF
D: NA; J: TRBJ1-1; size: NA; V: TRBV2; DNA: TGTGCCAGCAGTGAGGGTCCGGGGCCTTCAAGAACTGAAGCTTTCTTT; CDR3: CASSEGPGPSRTEAFF
D: TRBD1; J: TRBJ1-3; size: NA; V: TRBV6-5; DNA: TGTGCCAGCAGTCCCGCCACAGGGGACGGAAACACCATATATTTT; CDR3: CASSPATGDGNTIYF
D: NA; J: TRBJ2-7; size: few; V: TRBV19; DNA: TGTGCCAGTAGTAAAGGGGGCGAGCAGTACTTC; CDR3: CASSKGGEQYF
D: NA; J: TRBJ2-5; size: NA; V: TRBV30; DNA: TGTGCCTGGACAGGCCAAGAGACCCAGTACTTC; CDR3: CAWTGQETQYF
D: TRBD2; J: TRBJ2-7; size: NA; V: TRBV27; DNA: TGTGCCAGCAGTCCAACCTGGGGACTAGCGCTCTACGAGCAGTACTTC; CDR3: CASSPTWGLALYEQYF
D: TRBD1; J: TRBJ1-5; size: NA; V: TRBV19; DNA: TGTGCCAGTAGTGCCGGGACAGGGGGTCGGAATCAGCCCCAGCATTTT; CDR3: CASSAGTGGRNQPQHF
D: NA; J: TRBJ1-1; size: NA; V: TRBV14; DNA: TGTGCCAGCAGCCCACGGGACCTAATGAACACTGAAGCTTTCTTT; CDR3: CASSPRDLMNTEAFF
D: NA; J: TRBJ1-5; size: NA; V: TRBV30; DNA: TGTGCCTGGAGTGATCCCGACAGGCCATCTGCCCAGCATTTT; CDR3: CAWSDPDRPSAQHF
D: NA; J: TRBJ1-4; size: NA; V: TRBV28; DNA: TGTGCCAGCAGCCTGACAGGAAGACAGAATGAAAAACTGTTTTTT; CDR3: CASSLTGRQNEKLFF
D: TRBD1; J: TRBJ2-7; size: NA; V: TRBV9; DNA: TGTGCCAGCAGCGCGACAGGGTATGAGCAGTACTTC; CDR3: CASSATGYEQYF
D: TRBD2; J: TRBJ2-1; size: once; V: TRBV10-3; DNA: TGTGCCAGCGGGACTAGCGGGGGCGGCGGTGAGCAGTTCTTC; CDR3: CASGTSGGGGEQFF
D: TRBD2; J: TRBJ2-3; size: NA; V: TRBV10-3; DNA: TGTGCCAGCCGGACTAGCGGGGGCACAGATACGCAGTATTTT; CDR3: CASRTSGGTDTQYF
D: TRBD2; J: TRBJ2-1; size: NA; V: TRBV9; DNA: TGTGCCAGCAGCGTAACAGGGCCTAGCGGGAAGACCTACAATGAGCAGTTCTTC; CDR3: CASSVTGPSGKTYNEQFF
D: TRBD1; J: TRBJ2-5; size: NA; V: TRBV5-1; DNA: TGCGCCAGCACCTTCCGGGACAGTGAGACCCAGTACTTC; CDR3: CASTFRDSETQYF
D: TRBD2; J: TRBJ2-3; size: NA; V: TRBV30; DNA: TGTGCCTGGACCGGGGGGTACAGTGGTAGCACAGATACGCAGTATTTT; CDR3: CAWTGGYSGSTDTQYF
D: NA; J: TRBJ1-3; size: NA; V: TRBV5-6; DNA: TGTGCCAGCAGCCGATCGCTTGCTGGAAACACCATATATTTT; CDR3: CASSRSLAGNTIYF
D: NA; J: TRBJ2-1; size: NA; V: TRBV4-1; DNA: TGCGCCAGCAGCCAAGGACACTTGAGCTCCTACAATGAGCAGTTCTTC; CDR3: CASSQGHLSSYNEQFF